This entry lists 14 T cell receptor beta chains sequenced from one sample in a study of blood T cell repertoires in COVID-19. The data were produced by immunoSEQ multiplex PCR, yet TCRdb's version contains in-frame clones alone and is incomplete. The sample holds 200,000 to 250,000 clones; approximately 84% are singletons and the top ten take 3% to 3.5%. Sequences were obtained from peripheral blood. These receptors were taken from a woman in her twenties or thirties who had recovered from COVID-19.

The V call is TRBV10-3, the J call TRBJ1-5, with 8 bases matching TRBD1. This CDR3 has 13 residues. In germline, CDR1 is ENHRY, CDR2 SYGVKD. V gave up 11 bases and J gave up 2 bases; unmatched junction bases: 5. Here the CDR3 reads CAGPDRGNQPQHF. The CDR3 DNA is TGTGCCGGGCCGGACAGGGGCAATCAGCCCCAGCATTTT.

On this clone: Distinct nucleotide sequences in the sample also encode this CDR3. The CDR3 loop is CASSLGLAGGETQYF. CDR3 DNA: TGTGCCAGCAGCTTGGGACTAGCGGGAGGAGAGACCCAGTACTTC. The chain has TRBV7-3 and TRBJ2-5; TRBD2 matches 15 bases. The CDR3 has 15 amino acids. CDR1 and CDR2 (germline): SGHTA, FQGTGA. The V gene end was trimmed by 3 bases and the J gene end by 4 bases; junction bases not matched to a gene: 0.

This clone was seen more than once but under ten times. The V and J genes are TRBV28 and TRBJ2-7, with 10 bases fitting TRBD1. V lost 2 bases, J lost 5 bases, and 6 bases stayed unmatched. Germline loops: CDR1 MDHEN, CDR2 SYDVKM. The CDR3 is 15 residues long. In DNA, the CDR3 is TGTGCCAGCAGTTTACCCCAGACAGGGGGCGACGAGCAGTACTTC. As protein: CASSLPQTGGDEQYF.

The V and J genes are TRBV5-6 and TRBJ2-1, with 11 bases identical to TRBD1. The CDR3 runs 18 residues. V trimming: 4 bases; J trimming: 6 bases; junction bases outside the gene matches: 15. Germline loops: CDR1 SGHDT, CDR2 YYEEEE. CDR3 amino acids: CASSTLGGRTGGRNEQFF. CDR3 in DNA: TGTGCCAGCAGCACGTTGGGAGGTCGGACAGGGGGCCGCAATGAGCAGTTCTTC. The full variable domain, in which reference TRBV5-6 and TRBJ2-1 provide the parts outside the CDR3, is DAGVTQSPTHLIKTRGQQVTLRCSPKSGHDTVSWYQQALGQGPQFIFQYYEEEERQRGNFPDRFSGHQFPNYSSELNVNALLLGDSALYLCASSTLGGRTGGRNEQFFGPGTRLTVL.

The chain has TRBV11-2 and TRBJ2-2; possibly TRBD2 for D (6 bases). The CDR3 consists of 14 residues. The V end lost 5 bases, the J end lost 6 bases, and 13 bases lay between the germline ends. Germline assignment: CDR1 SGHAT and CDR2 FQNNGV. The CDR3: CASSKVSGAGELFF. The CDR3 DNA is TGTGCCAGCAGCAAGGTTTCGGGGGCCGGGGAGCTGTTTTTT.

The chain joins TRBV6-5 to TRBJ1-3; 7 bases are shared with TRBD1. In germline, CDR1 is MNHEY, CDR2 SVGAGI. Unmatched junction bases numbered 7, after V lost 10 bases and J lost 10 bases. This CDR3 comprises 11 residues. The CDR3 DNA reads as TGTGCCACCGGGACAGCGGTAACCATATATTTT. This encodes CATGTAVTIYF.

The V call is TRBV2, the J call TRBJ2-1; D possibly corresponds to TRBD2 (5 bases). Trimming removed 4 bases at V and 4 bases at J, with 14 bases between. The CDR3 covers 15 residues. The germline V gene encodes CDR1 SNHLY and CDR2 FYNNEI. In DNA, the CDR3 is TGTGCCAGCAGTGTCGGGCTAGCCCGATACAATGAGCAGTTCTTC. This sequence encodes CASSVGLARYNEQFF.

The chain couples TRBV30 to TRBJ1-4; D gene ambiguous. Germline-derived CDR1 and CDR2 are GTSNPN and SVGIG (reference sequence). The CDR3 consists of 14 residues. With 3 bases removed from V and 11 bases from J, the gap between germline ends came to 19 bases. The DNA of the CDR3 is TGTGCCTGGAGCGAGGTCAGCGGGTCGAAGAAACTGTTTTTT. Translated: CAWSEVSGSKKLFF.

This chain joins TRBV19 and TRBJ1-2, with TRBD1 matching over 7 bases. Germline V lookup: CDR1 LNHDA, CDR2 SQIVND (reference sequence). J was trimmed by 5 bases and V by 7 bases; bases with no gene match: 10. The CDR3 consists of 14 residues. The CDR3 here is CASTSPGTEYGYTF. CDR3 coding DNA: TGTGCCAGTACCTCCCCCGGGACAGAGTATGGCTACACCTTC.

In nucleotides, the CDR3 is TGTGCCAGCAGTTATGGCAGAAACACTGAAGCTTTCTTT. Protein sequence: CASSYGRNTEAFF. This sequence joins TRBV6-5 and TRBJ1-1; D not certain. The CDR3 extends over 13 amino acids. V was trimmed by 3 bases and J by 2 bases, leaving 7 bases between them. From germline, CDR1 is MNHEY and CDR2 SVGAGI.

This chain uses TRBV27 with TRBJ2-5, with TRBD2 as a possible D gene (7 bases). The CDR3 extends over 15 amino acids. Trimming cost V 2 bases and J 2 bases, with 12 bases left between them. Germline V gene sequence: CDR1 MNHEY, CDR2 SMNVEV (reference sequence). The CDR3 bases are TGTGCCAGCAGTTTAGGGGGGGCTGGGCAAGAGACCCAGTACTTC. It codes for CASSLGGAGQETQYF.

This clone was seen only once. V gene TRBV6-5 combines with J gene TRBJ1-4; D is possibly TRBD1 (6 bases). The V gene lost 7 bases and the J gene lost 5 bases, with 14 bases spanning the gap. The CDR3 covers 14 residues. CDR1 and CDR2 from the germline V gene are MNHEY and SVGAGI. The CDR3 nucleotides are TGTGCCAGCACTCCCTCGAGGGGGAATGAAAAACTGTTTTTT. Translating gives CASTPSRGNEKLFF.

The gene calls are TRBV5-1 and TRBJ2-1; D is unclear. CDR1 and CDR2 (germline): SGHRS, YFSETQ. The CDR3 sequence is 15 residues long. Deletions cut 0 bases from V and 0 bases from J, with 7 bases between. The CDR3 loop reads CASSLAADSYNEQFF. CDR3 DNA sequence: TGCGCCAGCAGCTTGGCGGCGGACTCCTACAATGAGCAGTTCTTC.

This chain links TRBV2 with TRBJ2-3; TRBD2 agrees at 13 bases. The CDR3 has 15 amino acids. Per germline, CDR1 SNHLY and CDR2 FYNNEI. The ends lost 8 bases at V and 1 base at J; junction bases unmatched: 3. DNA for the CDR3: TGTGCCAGCGGGGGACTAGCGGGACGCACAGATACGCAGTATTTT. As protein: CASGGLAGRTDTQYF.